Each of the 3 T cell receptor beta chains below was sequenced from the same sample in a study of T cells after yellow fever vaccination. TCRdb used MiXCR to reprocess the 5' RACE reads, holding one entry per CDR3 protein. The top ten hold about 28% of the sample, which has over 45,000 distinct CDR3 sequences, 5% to 6.5% seen once. The source was PBMCs, either bulk or a sorted T-cell subset (CD4+, CD8+, memory, or dextramer-sorted; not recorded which), collected on the day of the yellow fever booster vaccination. These receptors all stem from a man aged 18 to 30 who received the YFV17D yellow fever vaccine.

This clonotype was observed a few times. This chain joins TRBV7-9 and TRBJ2-5, with 7 bases lining up with TRBD1. This CDR3 comprises 15 residues. Looked up from germline, CDR1 is SEHNR and CDR2 is FQNEAQ (reference sequence). Trimming cost V 5 bases and J 1 base; bases outside gene matches: 7. The CDR3 protein is CASSLIRDSQETQYF. CDR3 nucleotide sequence: TGTGCCAGCAGCCTGATCCGGGACAGCCAAGAGACCCAGTACTTC. The variable domain in full, completed from reference TRBV7-9 and TRBJ2-5, reads DTGVSQNPRHKITKRGQNVTFRCDPISEHNRLYWYRQTLGQGPEFLTYFQNEAQLEKSRLLSDRFSAERPKGSFSTLEIQRTEQGDSAMYLCASSLIRDSQETQYFGPGTRLLVL.

In its sample, this clonotype was seen a few times. The chain recombines TRBV30 with TRBJ1-1; maybe TRBD1 (6 bases). The CDR3 has 14 residues. Trimming cost V 4 bases and J 5 bases, with 17 bases left between them. Germline assignment: CDR1 GTSNPN and CDR2 SVGIG (reference sequence). CDR3 sequence reads: CAWTYVRGATEAFF. DNA of the CDR3: TGTGCCTGGACCTACGTCCGGGGGGCTACTGAAGCTTTCTTT.

In this sample, this clonotype turned up many times. The CDR3 spells CATSPENTGELFF. The CDR3 nucleotides read TGTGCCACCAGCCCGGAGAACACCGGGGAGCTGTTTTTT. The chain links TRBV15 to TRBJ2-2; D is undetermined. With 5 bases removed from V and 1 base from J, the gap between germline ends came to 5 bases. This CDR3 spans 13 amino acids. The germline V gene encodes CDR1 LNHNV and CDR2 YYDKDF (reference sequence).